These T cell receptor beta chains were read from a single sample in a study of blood T cell repertoires in COVID-19. Data came from immunoSEQ multiplex PCR; TCRdb stores just in-frame clones and leaves some out. This table has roughly 200,000 clones, 82% appearing once. Sample: peripheral blood. Receptors originate from a woman aged 80 or over with COVID-19, enrolled during active disease. The CDR3 runs from the conserved cysteine through the conserved F or W. D genes are given only for firm matches. Where a row states a size, it is once, few, many or the class of an expanded clone; other rows omit it.

J gene	D gene	V gene	clone size	CDR3 DNA	CDR3 protein
TRBJ1-1	NA	TRBV19	NA	TGTGCCAGTAGTCGCCCAGCTGAAGCTTTCTTT	CASSRPAEAFF
TRBJ2-7	TRBD1	TRBV6-5	few	TGTGCCAGCAGTTACTCCGGGACAGGGGCCAACGAGCAGTACTTC	CASSYSGTGANEQYF
TRBJ1-2	NA	TRBV10-3	NA	TGTGCCATCAGCAAAGCCGACAGCTACTATGGCTACACCTTC	CAISKADSYYGYTF
TRBJ1-2	TRBD1	TRBV30	NA	TGTGCCTGGAGTGCCCGGGACAGTGGCTACACCTTC	CAWSARDSGYTF
TRBJ1-2	TRBD1	TRBV5-4	many	TGTGCCAGCAGCTTGGCACAGGGGGGAGGGTATGGCTACACCTTC	CASSLAQGGGYGYTF
TRBJ1-2	TRBD1	TRBV19	NA	TGTGCCAGCCGGGACAGCACTAACTATGGCTACACCTTC	CASRDSTNYGYTF
TRBJ1-4	NA	TRBV28	NA	TGTGCCAGCAGGAGCGGCCTACTGAATGAAAAACTGTTTTTT	CASRSGLLNEKLFF
TRBJ2-7	NA	TRBV5-4	NA	TGTGCCAGCAGCTTAAAGGGGAACGAGCAGTACTTC	CASSLKGNEQYF
TRBJ1-4	TRBD1	TRBV10-3	NA	TGTGCCATCAGTGAGTCGGGACAGTTTAATGAAAAACTGTTTTTT	CAISESGQFNEKLFF
TRBJ2-7	TRBD2	TRBV6-2/TRBV6-3	NA	TGTGCCAGCAGCCCTGTGGAGCGGGGGAGAGACGAGCAGTACTTC	CASSPVERGRDEQYF
TRBJ2-5	NA	TRBV24-1	NA	TGTGCCACCAGTGATACAGGGTTGGGAGCGGAGACCCAGTACTTC	CATSDTGLGAETQYF
TRBJ2-1	TRBD2	TRBV9	once	TGTGCCAGCAGTGACCAGGCAAGCGGGAGGATCTACAATGAGCAGTTCTTC	CASSDQASGRIYNEQFF
TRBJ1-1	TRBD1	TRBV5-8	NA	TGTGCCAGCAGCCACGGGACAGGGGATAACACTGAAGCTTTCTTT	CASSHGTGDNTEAFF
TRBJ2-7	NA	TRBV6-5	NA	TGTGCCAGTGACCAGGCGCACGAGCAGTACTTC	CASDQAHEQYF
TRBJ1-2	NA	TRBV6-5	NA	TGTGCCAGCGGGGGGGTTTTAGGGTATGGCTACACCTTC	CASGGVLGYGYTF
TRBJ1-3	NA	TRBV9	NA	TGTGCCAGCAGCGCCCGACAGGCACTTTCTGGAAACACCATATATTTT	CASSARQALSGNTIYF
TRBJ1-5	NA	TRBV12-3/TRBV12-4	NA	TGTGCCAGCAGTTTTGGAGAAAATCAGCCCCAGCATTTT	CASSFGENQPQHF
TRBJ2-3	NA	TRBV9	NA	TGTGCCAGCAGCGCAGATCATTCCACAGATACGCAGTATTTT	CASSADHSTDTQYF
TRBJ1-6	NA	TRBV6-1	NA	TGTGCCAGCAGTGAAAACGTTGGGGCCGTTAATTCACCCCTCCACTTT	CASSENVGAVNSPLHF
TRBJ1-1	NA	TRBV6-2/TRBV6-3	many	TGTGCCAGCAGTTACTCGAGAAATAGGGGCCTGAACACTGAAGCTTTCTTT	CASSYSRNRGLNTEAFF
TRBJ1-1	NA	TRBV19	NA	TGTGCCAGTAGTAACGGTCCCTCGAGAGCTTTCTTT	CASSNGPSRAFF
TRBJ2-2	TRBD1	TRBV5-1	NA	TGCGCCAGCAGCCGAGCTGGACAGGGTCACGGGGAGCTGTTTTTT	CASSRAGQGHGELFF
TRBJ1-5	NA	TRBV7-9	NA	TGTGCCAGCAGCGTAGACTATCAGCCCCAGCATTTT	CASSVDYQPQHF
TRBJ1-1	NA	TRBV12-3/TRBV12-4	NA	TGTGCCAGCAGTTTGAGGGTAAGCACTGAAGCTTTCTTT	CASSLRVSTEAFF
TRBJ2-2	TRBD1	TRBV7-3	few	TGTGCCAGCAGCCCTCACAGGGGGAACACCGGGGAGCTGTTTTTT	CASSPHRGNTGELFF
TRBJ2-1	TRBD2	TRBV11-3	NA	TGTGCCAGCAGCTTAGCGGGAGGACACGGGAATGAGCAGTTCTTC	CASSLAGGHGNEQFF
TRBJ2-3	NA	TRBV21-1	NA	TGTGCCAGCAGCCCCCTATTAACTAGCGGGAGGACTAGCACAGATACGCAGTATTTT	CASSPLLTSGRTSTDTQYF
TRBJ2-5	NA	TRBV5-1	NA	TGCGCCAGCAGCTTGCAACGGGGGATCGGGGAGACCCAGTACTTC	CASSLQRGIGETQYF
TRBJ1-1	NA	TRBV19	NA	TGTGCCAGTAGTTCCGGGGACTCGAAGAACACTGAAGCTTTCTTT	CASSSGDSKNTEAFF
TRBJ1-4	NA	TRBV6-2/TRBV6-3	NA	TGTGCCAGCAGTTCGCACAGGACATCTAATGAAAAACTGTTTTTT	CASSSHRTSNEKLFF
TRBJ2-7	NA	TRBV27	NA	TGTGCCAGCAGCCGGGCCGGACTGATCAGCTCCTACGAGCAGTACTTC	CASSRAGLISSYEQYF
TRBJ1-5	NA	TRBV19	NA	TGTGCCAGTAGTATAGAGGGAGGGGCACGGCAGCCCCAGCATTTT	CASSIEGGARQPQHF
TRBJ1-1	NA	TRBV4-1	once	TGCGCCAGCAGCCAAGCGCGGGGGGCCATGAACACTGAAGCTTTCTTT	CASSQARGAMNTEAFF
TRBJ1-1	TRBD1	TRBV5-1	NA	TGCGCCAGCAGCAGGACAGGGGACACTGAAGCTTTCTTT	CASSRTGDTEAFF
TRBJ1-5	NA	TRBV5-6	NA	TGTGCCAGCAGCTTGGTGGGCTATAATCAGCCCCAGCATTTT	CASSLVGYNQPQHF
TRBJ1-3	NA	TRBV7-2	few	TGTGCCAGCAGCTCCGACAGGGGAAACACCATATATTTT	CASSSDRGNTIYF
TRBJ1-1	NA	TRBV5-1	NA	TGCGCCAGCAGCGACCAACCGGGACAGAACACTGAAGCTTTCTTT	CASSDQPGQNTEAFF
TRBJ2-7	TRBD1	TRBV27	NA	TGTGCCAGCAGGCGACAGGGGGGCAACGAGCAGTACTTC	CASRRQGGNEQYF
TRBJ1-2	NA	TRBV5-1	NA	TGCGCCAGCAGCTTGGAAGCTTCCGCCTATGGCTACACCTTC	CASSLEASAYGYTF
TRBJ2-7	TRBD2	TRBV7-9	once	TGTGCCAGCACCGAGGGGACTAGGGAATTAGAGCAGTACTTC	CASTEGTRELEQYF
TRBJ2-7	NA	TRBV7-9	few	TGTGCCAGCAGCTTGGACAGAACCTACGAGCAGTACTTC	CASSLDRTYEQYF
TRBJ1-1	NA	TRBV3-1/TRBV3-2	NA	TGTGCCAGCAGCGAACGGGGGACTGCTGAAGCTTTCTTT	CASSERGTAEAFF
TRBJ1-2	NA	TRBV28	NA	TGTGCCAGCAGATCCTCAGACAGGCGGAACTATGGCTACACCTTC	CASRSSDRRNYGYTF
TRBJ2-5	TRBD1	TRBV2	NA	TGTGCCAGCAGTGAAACAGGGACAGGGGATAGGGCCCAGTACTTC	CASSETGTGDRAQYF
TRBJ2-1	NA	TRBV21-1	NA	TGTGCCAGCAGCAAAAAGCGGGAGGTCCCTTCCTACAATGAGCAGTTCTTC	CASSKKREVPSYNEQFF
TRBJ1-3	TRBD1	TRBV12-3/TRBV12-4	NA	TGTGCCAGCAGGTCGACAGGGCGGGACACCATATATTTT	CASRSTGRDTIYF
TRBJ2-3	TRBD2	TRBV5-1	few	TGCGCCAGCAGCTTGGCTACTAGCGGGAGAACAGATACGCAGTATTTT	CASSLATSGRTDTQYF
TRBJ1-3	TRBD1	TRBV3-1/TRBV3-2	NA	TGTGCCAGCAGCCGAGGACAGGGAACGCAGTTAACTGGAAACACCATATATTTT	CASSRGQGTQLTGNTIYF
TRBJ1-5	NA	TRBV21-1	NA	TGTGCCAGCAGCAAAGATCGAGGGCGCAATCAGCCCCAGCATTTT	CASSKDRGRNQPQHF
TRBJ2-5	TRBD1	TRBV5-4	NA	TGTGCCAGCAGCTCTGGACAGGGTAGGGAGACCCAGTACTTC	CASSSGQGRETQYF
TRBJ1-2	NA	TRBV20-1	NA	TGCAGTGCTAGTGGAGCTAACTATGGCTACACCTTC	CSASGANYGYTF
TRBJ1-4	NA	TRBV29-1	NA	TGCAGCGCCGCTTTAGGGACACGGTATGAAAAACTGTTTTTT	CSAALGTRYEKLFF
TRBJ1-6	TRBD1	TRBV4-2	few	TGTGCCAGCAGCCAAGCCGGGACAGGGGCTTCACCCCTCCACTTT	CASSQAGTGASPLHF
TRBJ1-1	NA	TRBV27	NA	TGTGCCAGCAGGCCGGGGGGGGCCGTTCGAGCTTTCTTT	CASRPGGAVRAFF
TRBJ2-5	TRBD1	TRBV5-8	NA	TGTGCCAGCAGCTTGAGGGGACAGCTGACGGAGACCCAGTACTTC	CASSLRGQLTETQYF